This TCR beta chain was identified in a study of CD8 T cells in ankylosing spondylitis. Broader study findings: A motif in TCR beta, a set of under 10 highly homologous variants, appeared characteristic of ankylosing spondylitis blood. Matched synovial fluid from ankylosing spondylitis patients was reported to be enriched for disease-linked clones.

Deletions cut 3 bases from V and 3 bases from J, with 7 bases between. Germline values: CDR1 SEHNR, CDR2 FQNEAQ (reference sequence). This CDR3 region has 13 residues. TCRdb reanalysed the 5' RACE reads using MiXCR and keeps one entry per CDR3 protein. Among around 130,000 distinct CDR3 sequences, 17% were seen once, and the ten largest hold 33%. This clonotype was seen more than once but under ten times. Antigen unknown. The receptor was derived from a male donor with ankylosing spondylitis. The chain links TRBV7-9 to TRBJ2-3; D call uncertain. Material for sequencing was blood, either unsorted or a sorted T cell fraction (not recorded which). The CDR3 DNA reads TGTGCCAGCAGCTTCCACTCAACAGATACGCAGTATTTT. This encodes CASSFHSTDTQYF.